Shown below are 13 T cell receptor beta chains from a single sample sequenced in a study of graft-versus-host responses after intestinal transplantation. Clones were read by immunoSEQ multiplex PCR, and TCRdb kept only the in-frame ones, dropping some. The repertoire consists of about 88,000 clones, with roughly 93% occurring once and the leading ten covering roughly 0.18%. These receptors' targets are unknown. The source was unstimulated CD4+ T cells sorted from spleen or lymph node cells, collected before transplant. These TCRs come from a human donor who was the organ donor for an intestinal transplant.

The J gene is TRBJ2-7, the V gene TRBV7-2; 8 positions match TRBD1. The CDR3 extends over 16 amino acids. Germline V lookup: CDR1 SGHTA, CDR2 FQGNSA. V lost 9 bases, J lost 1 base, and 14 bases stayed unmatched. DNA for the CDR3: TGTGCCAGGATAAAGCCGCCTGGGACAGGTTCCTACGAGCAGTACTTC. Encoded protein: CARIKPPGTGSYEQYF.

The V call is TRBV11-3, the J call TRBJ1-1; D call uncertain. V was pared by 3 bases and J by 1 base, with 6 bases between. The CDR3 loop spans 13 amino acids. Germline loops: CDR1 SGHNT, CDR2 YENEEA. This CDR3 is CASSFLANTEAFF. The CDR3 nucleotides are TGTGCCAGCAGCTTTCTTGCGAACACTGAAGCTTTCTTT.

The V call is TRBV11-3, the J call TRBJ2-1, with 7 bases lining up with TRBD1. The CDR3 runs 14 residues. V shed 2 bases and J 7 bases; nucleotides not matched to a gene: 5. From germline, CDR1 is SGHNT and CDR2 YENEEA. The CDR3 nucleotides read TGTGCCAGCAGCTTAATGGGGGACAGTAATGAGCAGTTCTTC. It yields the protein CASSLMGDSNEQFF.

J is TRBJ2-4 and V is TRBV28; D unresolved. The CDR3 runs to 13 residues. Germline V gives CDR1 MDHEN, CDR2 SYDVKM. Trimming cost V 7 bases and J 0 bases, with 7 bases left between them. The CDR3 region is CASKGLAKNIQYF. In DNA, the CDR3 is TGTGCCAGCAAGGGCCTAGCCAAAAACATTCAGTACTTC.

The rearrangement links TRBV7-2 to TRBJ1-5, with 10 bases lining up with TRBD1. This CDR3 has 13 amino acids. CDR1 and CDR2 (germline): SGHTA, FQGNSA. Losses at the gene ends were 10 bases for V and 7 bases for J; bases not matched to a gene: 7. The CDR3 region is CATGTGVGQPQHF. The CDR3 DNA reads TGTGCCACCGGGACAGGGGTCGGGCAGCCCCAGCATTTT.

V gene TRBV4-1 combines with J gene TRBJ1-2, with a possible D match to TRBD1 (5 bases). Germline CDR1 is MGHRA and CDR2 is YSYEKL. This CDR3 has 17 amino acids. The V end was cut by 1 base, the J end by 2 bases, with 17 bases between. The CDR3 here is CASSQVGGVRVNYGYTF. For the CDR3, the DNA is TGCGCCAGCAGCCAAGTGGGTGGCGTCAGGGTCAACTATGGCTACACCTTC.

The chain has TRBV18 and TRBJ1-6, with TRBD1 matching 9 bases. V lost 3 bases to trimming and J lost 7 bases; unmatched junction nucleotides: 7. Looked up from germline, CDR1 is KGHSH and CDR2 is LQKENI. The CDR3 runs 16 residues. CDR3 in amino acids: CASSPYSGTGNSPLHF. CDR3 coding DNA: TGTGCCAGCTCACCGTACTCCGGGACAGGGAATTCACCCCTCCACTTT.

In this sample, this clone turned up once. This chain joins TRBV7-2 and TRBJ1-5; 9 positions agree with TRBD1. Germline-derived CDR1 and CDR2 are SGHTA and FQGNSA. Trimming at V came to 5 bases and at J to 6 bases, leaving 8 bases not matched to a gene. The length of the CDR3 is 15 residues. The CDR3 coding sequence is TGTGCCAGCAGCCAAACCCGGGACAGGGCTCAGCCCCAGCATTTT. It is translated as CASSQTRDRAQPQHF.

V gene TRBV5-6 combines with J gene TRBJ1-1; no firm D call. The CDR3 sequence is 14 residues long. CDR1 SGHDT and CDR2 YYEEEE come from the germline V gene. The V end lost 0 bases, the J end lost 0 bases, and 6 bases lay between the germline ends. CDR3 amino acids: CASSLGSLNTEAFF. The CDR3 bases are TGTGCCAGCAGCTTGGGATCCTTGAACACTGAAGCTTTCTTT.

This chain links TRBV10-3 with TRBJ1-6, with no clear D. The germline V gene has CDR1 ENHRY and CDR2 SYGVKD. The CDR3 covers 12 residues. V was shortened by 0 bases and J by 12 bases, with 6 bases between the two germline ends. CDR3 amino acids: CAISESLEPLHF. CDR3 DNA: TGTGCCATCAGTGAGTCCTTAGAACCCCTCCACTTT.

The chain joins TRBV27 to TRBJ2-7; D is uncertain. In germline, CDR1 is MNHEY, CDR2 SMNVEV (reference sequence). CDR3 size: 15 residues. Trimming removed 1 base at V and 3 bases at J, with 13 bases between. The CDR3 region is CASSLFATRGYEQYF. The CDR3 coding sequence is TGTGCCAGCAGTTTATTCGCCACCAGAGGCTACGAGCAGTACTTC.

This chain joins TRBV30 and TRBJ2-7; tentatively, D is TRBD2 (7 bases). Germline loops: CDR1 GTSNPN, CDR2 SVGIG (reference sequence). The CDR3 spans 13 residues. With 4 bases removed from V and 1 base from J, the gap between germline ends came to 11 bases. CDR3 amino acids: CAWKGGESYEQYF. CDR3 DNA sequence: TGTGCCTGGAAAGGGGGGGAATCCTACGAGCAGTACTTC.

The chain carries TRBV6-5 and TRBJ1-1; 10 bases line up with TRBD1. Germline V gene sequence: CDR1 MNHEY, CDR2 SVGAGI. This CDR3 has 15 residues. Trimming removed 4 bases from V and 4 bases from J; junction bases left unmatched: 6. The chain's CDR3 is CASSWDRGKGTEAFF. CDR3 in DNA: TGTGCCAGCAGTTGGGACAGGGGAAAGGGCACTGAAGCTTTCTTT.